A single sample gave rise to the 26 T cell receptor beta chains below, sequenced in a study of breast tumors, draining lymph nodes, adjacent tissues (dated by TCRdb to about 2016). The lymph node samples were taken from the axillary draining lymph nodes of breast cancer patients. The library was prepared using multiplex PCR. These reads were obtained on an Illumina HiSeq 2000. Clones were called with MiXCR by TCRdb after fastp trimmed the public reads at Q25, and only in-frame beta chains were retained. Every entry covers one CDR3 protein and lists the most common genes and DNA from its rows. The sample contains over 200,000 distinct CDR3 sequences, around 34% of them found a single time. Of the sample, approximately 3.7% is held by the ten largest clones. The material sequenced was axillary lymph node tissue. All receptors derive from a female donor with breast cancer. Some clones in this sample may be carry-over from other donors' samples.

This clonotype was counted only a few times. The rearrangement joins TRBV5-4 to TRBJ1-2, with TRBD1 matching over 8 bases. CDR1 and CDR2 (germline): SGHNT, YYREEE (reference sequence). CDR3 size: 14 residues. V gave up 0 bases and J gave up 8 bases; unmatched junction bases: 6. CDR3 loop: CASSLGQGAEGYTF. The CDR3 bases are TGTGCCAGCAGCTTGGGGCAGGGGGCGGAGGGCTACACCTTC.

The table lists this clonotype with many counts. The V call is TRBV4-1, the J call TRBJ2-7; D is perhaps TRBD1 (5 bases). The CDR3 runs to 15 residues. CDR1 and CDR2 (germline): MGHRA, YSYEKL. The germline V and J ends were trimmed by 1 base and 3 bases, with 13 bases remaining between them. The CDR3 DNA reads TGCGCCAGCAGCCAAGGATGGGGCACGGTCTACGAGCAGTACTTC. Its translation: CASSQGWGTVYEQYF.

In this sample, this clonotype turned up many times. The CDR3 protein is CASSPYVGGNTGELFF. As DNA, the CDR3 is TGTGCCAGCAGCCCCTATGTGGGGGGGAACACCGGGGAGCTGTTTTTT. The J gene is TRBJ2-2, the V gene TRBV7-3; maybe TRBD2 (6 bases). This CDR3 spans 16 amino acids. Germline CDR1 reads SGHTA; CDR2 reads FQGTGA. V lost 5 bases to trimming and J lost 1 base, with 14 bases between them.

This clonotype has ten or more counts. The chain carries TRBV29-1 and TRBJ2-7; D gene uncertain. The CDR3 runs 13 residues. V gave up 4 bases and J gave up 0 bases, with 10 bases separating them. Germline V gene sequence: CDR1 SQVTM, CDR2 ANQGSEA. The CDR3 region is CSVVARLSYEQYF. CDR3 nucleotide sequence: TGCAGCGTTGTAGCACGACTCTCCTACGAGCAGTACTTC.

This clonotype was observed many times. This chain joins TRBV30 and TRBJ2-7; D is perhaps TRBD1 (6 bases). The V gene's germline CDR1 is GTSNPN and CDR2 SVGIG (reference sequence). Trimming removed 4 bases from V and 0 bases from J, with 10 bases in between. The CDR3 loop spans 13 amino acids. The CDR3 DNA is TGTGCCTGGACCCGGACAGACTCCTACGAGCAGTACTTC. Protein: CAWTRTDSYEQYF.

Only a few counts were recorded for this clonotype. A read error may explain this, as a much larger clone is one base away. This chain connects TRBV20-1 to TRBJ2-7; TRBD2 matches 10 bases. The CDR3 covers 16 residues. J gave up 1 base and V 1 base, and 7 bases lay outside the gene matches. Germline V gives CDR1 DFQATT, CDR2 SNEGSKA (reference sequence). The CDR3 DNA sequence: TGCAGTGCTAGAGCAGCGCTAGCGGGAGCATCCTACGAGCAGTACTTC. It is translated as CSARAALAGASYEQYF.

In its sample, this clonotype was seen many times. The gene calls are TRBV20-1 and TRBJ2-5; D is perhaps TRBD2 (6 bases). V was shortened by 6 bases and J by 5 bases, with 13 bases between the two germline ends. This CDR3 contains 12 residues. Germline-derived CDR1 and CDR2 are DFQATT and SNEGSKA (reference sequence). Here the CDR3 DNA reads TGCAGTGCGGGGACGGGAGCGGAGACCCAGTACTTC. It encodes CSAGTGAETQYF.

In this sample, this clonotype turned up many times. The chain carries TRBV20-1 and TRBJ2-1; D unresolved. Germline V lookup: CDR1 DFQATT, CDR2 SNEGSKA (reference sequence). The CDR3 is made up of 11 amino acids. The V end lost 3 bases, the J end lost 2 bases, and 2 bases lay between the germline ends. CDR3: CSASPYNEQFF. The CDR3 DNA follows: TGCAGTGCTAGTCCCTACAATGAGCAGTTCTTC.

This clonotype was picked up a small number of times. DNA of the CDR3: TGTGCCAGCAGACTGGGGGGGGCTAACACTGAAGCTTTCTTT. It is translated as CASRLGGANTEAFF. The chain combines TRBV27 with TRBJ1-1; possible D gene TRBD1, 6 bases. CDR1 MNHEY and CDR2 SMNVEV come from the germline V gene (reference sequence). V was clipped by 6 bases and J by 2 bases, with 13 bases between them. The CDR3 spans 14 residues.

This clonotype was observed once. This may come from a read error, since a much larger clone is one base off. This chain connects TRBV6-5 to TRBJ2-7; 11 bases line up with TRBD2. Trimming removed 5 bases from V and 1 base from J; junction bases left unmatched: 7. This CDR3 spans 16 amino acids. Germline V gene sequence: CDR1 MNHEY, CDR2 SVGAGI. The CDR3, as DNA: TGTGCCAGCAGTCGGGGACTAGCGGAGGGGTCCTACGAGCAGTACTTC. Its protein product is CASSRGLAEGSYEQYF.

This clonotype was detected ten times or more. The J gene is TRBJ2-7, the V gene TRBV24-1, with a tentative D call TRBD1 (6 bases). The germline V gene encodes CDR1 KGHDR and CDR2 SFDVKD. Trimming cost V 5 bases and J 3 bases, with 16 bases left between them. The CDR3 contains 15 residues. In DNA form, the CDR3 reads TGTGCCACCAGTGTGGACCTACAGGGCTTCTACGAGCAGTACTTC. This gives the protein CATSVDLQGFYEQYF.

This clonotype was seen ten or more times. The chain carries TRBV20-1 and TRBJ2-1; D is perhaps TRBD2 (6 bases). The length of the CDR3 is 15 residues. Germline assignment: CDR1 DFQATT and CDR2 SNEGSKA (reference sequence). Trimming removed 3 bases at V and 0 bases at J, with 12 bases between. CDR3 in DNA: TGCAGTGCTAGGGCTAGCGATAGCTCCTACAATGAGCAGTTCTTC. Translating gives CSARASDSSYNEQFF.

This clonotype was seen at least ten times. The rearrangement joins TRBV7-9 to TRBJ2-2; 9 nucleotides line up with TRBD2. Germline loops: CDR1 SEHNR, CDR2 FQNEAQ (reference sequence). CDR3 size: 15 residues. V was pared by 2 bases and J by 6 bases, with 4 bases of the junction left unmatched. This CDR3 reads CASSLSSGVPGELFF. The CDR3 nucleotides are TGTGCCAGCAGCTTATCTAGCGGGGTGCCCGGGGAGCTGTTTTTT.

V is TRBV15 and J is TRBJ1-5; D is ambiguous. Germline-derived CDR1 and CDR2 are LNHNV and YYDKDF (reference sequence). Trimming pared 3 bases from V and 0 bases from J, leaving 12 bases between. The CDR3 length is 16 residues. Written as DNA, the CDR3 is TGTGCCACCAGCAGCCAAGATTCCAGTAGCAATCAGCCCCAGCATTTT. Amino acid sequence: CATSSQDSSSNQPQHF.

V gene TRBV6-1 combines with J gene TRBJ2-4; TRBD2 agrees at 7 bases. The V and J ends lost 4 bases and 3 bases, in that order; junction bases with no gene match: 9. The CDR3 is 16 amino acids. In germline, CDR1 is MNHNS, CDR2 SASEGT. The chain's CDR3 is CASSVSGAADKNIQYF. In DNA form, the CDR3 reads TGTGCCAGCAGTGTAAGCGGGGCGGCGGACAAAAACATTCAGTACTTC.

This chain connects TRBV6-5 to TRBJ1-4, with a weak D call TRBD1 (6 bases). This CDR3 region has 14 residues. V was shortened by 5 bases and J by 7 bases, with 14 bases between the two germline ends. Germline-derived CDR1 and CDR2 are MNHEY and SVGAGI. The CDR3 loop reads CASSTGAKAEKLFF. CDR3 nucleotides: TGTGCCAGCAGTACGGGGGCGAAGGCTGAAAAACTGTTTTTT.

This clonotype was observed a handful of times. A much larger clone is a single base away; this may be a read error. This rearrangement joins TRBV3-1 to TRBJ1-5; 7 positions match TRBD1. V shed 6 bases and J 0 bases; nucleotides not matched to a gene: 5. CDR3 length: 15 amino acids. Germline V CDR1 and CDR2: LGHDT, YNNKEL (reference sequence). CDR3 in amino acids: CASSLGQVSNQPQHF. The CDR3 bases are TGTGCCAGCAGTTTAGGACAGGTTAGCAATCAGCCCCAGCATTTT.

The rearrangement links TRBV20-1 to TRBJ2-1; a weak D match, TRBD2 (6 bases). V was pared by 2 bases and J by 4 bases, with 15 bases between. This CDR3 contains 15 residues. Germline V gene data show CDR1 as DFQATT and CDR2 as SNEGSKA (reference sequence). CDR3 sequence: CSARSSGRKYNEQFF. CDR3 nucleotide sequence: TGCAGTGCTAGATCGAGTGGGAGGAAGTACAATGAGCAGTTCTTC.

This clonotype was seen repeatedly, ten times or more. V gene TRBV2 combines with J gene TRBJ2-7; weak D call: TRBD1 (6 bases). V was pared by 4 bases and J by 0 bases, with 13 bases between. Germline V gene lookup returns CDR1 SNHLY and CDR2 FYNNEI. This CDR3 contains 15 residues. For the CDR3, the DNA is TGTGCCAGCAGTGGTTCCTTACAGGGCTCCTACGAGCAGTACTTC. Protein: CASSGSLQGSYEQYF.

Only a few counts were recorded for this clonotype. The junction differs from germline at one of its ends, possibly a read error. The chain employs TRBV6-5 and TRBJ1-5; no clear D. Germline V gene data show CDR1 as MNHEY and CDR2 as SVGAGI. This CDR3 has 13 residues. CDR3 coding DNA: TGTGCCAGCAGTCACTCTCTCAATCAGCCCCAGCATTTT. Protein: CASSHSLNQPQHF.

J is TRBJ2-5 and V is TRBV7-2; possibly TRBD2 for D (6 bases). The CDR3 spans 19 residues. Germline lookup yields CDR1 SGHTA and CDR2 FQGNSA. Trimming removed 1 base at V and 3 bases at J, with 24 bases between. The CDR3 loop reads CASSLVAELTGEAKETQYF. CDR3 sequence (DNA): TGTGCCAGCAGCTTAGTTGCCGAACTAACCGGGGAGGCCAAAGAGACCCAGTACTTC.

In its sample, this clonotype was seen many times. This rearrangement joins TRBV7-6 to TRBJ2-2; tentative D call: TRBD1 (5 bases). Germline V gene data show CDR1 as SGHVS and CDR2 as FNYEAQ. The CDR3 length is 12 residues. V was trimmed by 8 bases and J by 3 bases, leaving 7 bases between them. The CDR3 loop is CASGQYTGELFF. In nucleotides, the CDR3 is TGTGCCAGCGGACAATACACCGGGGAGCTGTTTTTT.

This clonotype was counted ten times or more. The J gene is TRBJ2-2, the V gene TRBV14; D is undetermined. V lost 4 bases to trimming and J lost 6 bases, with 9 bases between them. Germline lookup yields CDR1 SGHDN and CDR2 FVKESK. The CDR3 consists of 13 residues. The CDR3 region is CASSLIRPGELFF. The CDR3 nucleotides read TGTGCCAGCAGCCTCATCCGCCCCGGGGAGCTGTTTTTT.

This clonotype was seen ten or more times. The V call is TRBV14, the J call TRBJ2-7, with D possibly being TRBD2 (5 bases). Germline-derived CDR1 and CDR2 are SGHDN and FVKESK. The CDR3 length is 17 residues. Trimming stripped 0 bases from V and 1 base from J, with 16 bases between. CDR3 DNA sequence: TGTGCCAGCAGCCAAGACCCCCGGGGAAGAAGATCCTACGAGCAGTACTTC. Its translation is CASSQDPRGRRSYEQYF.

In this sample, this clonotype turned up many times. This chain links TRBV19 with TRBJ1-2; tentative D call: TRBD1 (5 bases). V was trimmed by 0 bases and J by 3 bases, leaving 17 bases between them. Germline-derived CDR1 and CDR2 are LNHDA and SQIVND (reference sequence). The CDR3 has 17 residues. This chain's CDR3 is CASSIERGGRTYYGYTF. The CDR3, as DNA: TGTGCCAGTAGTATAGAAAGGGGAGGACGGACGTACTATGGCTACACCTTC.

This clonotype has just a few counts. The CDR3 DNA sequence: TGTGCCAGCAGTTACCAGGGGGTCACGCCTAATTCACCCCTCCACTTT. This gives the protein CASSYQGVTPNSPLHF. V gene TRBV6-2 or TRBV6-3 combines with J gene TRBJ1-6, with 7 bases aligning to TRBD1. Germline lookup yields CDR1 MNHEY and CDR2 SVGEGT. The CDR3 length is 16 residues. The V gene end was trimmed by 2 bases and the J gene end by 6 bases; junction bases not matched to a gene: 7.